The sequence of this TCR beta chain was determined in a study of PD-1 blockade in classical Hodgkin lymphoma. Whole-study context: Nivolumab dosing for patients was 3 mg/kg, administered intravenously every 2 weeks. General study findings and limits: Baseline diversity resembling that of newly diagnosed patients was seen in complete responders. Newly diagnosed patients reportedly had lower baseline TCR diversity than healthy donors.

Here immunoSEQ multiplex PCR was the method, and the copy in TCRdb shows in-frame clones only, minus some. In the table there are roughly 24,000 clones, over 65% of which are singletons. Noted time point: cycle 4 day 1 (C4D1), after less than 7 weeks of nivolumab. Each of the patients experienced relapse following autologous stem cell transplantation, and their brentuximab vedotin exposure differed. V dropped 2 bases and J dropped 0 bases, with 13 bases sitting between them. CDR1 LNHDA and CDR2 SQIVND come from the germline V gene (reference sequence). This CDR3 spans 16 amino acids. Only a few counts were recorded for this clone. No antigen is known for it.

The material sequenced was peripheral blood mononuclear cells (PBMCs), taken before the fourth cycle of nivolumab. J is TRBJ1-1 and V is TRBV19, with D possibly being TRBD1 (6 bases). The clonotype was recovered from a human donor with classical Hodgkin lymphoma. The CDR3: CASSITGLGMNTEAFF. CDR3 nucleotide sequence: TGTGCCAGTAGTATAACAGGGCTTGGGATGAACACTGAAGCTTTCTTT.